This TCR beta chain came from a study of blood T cell repertoires in COVID-19. Whole-study context: COVID-19 samples from acute and convalescent phases originated in the United States, Italy and Spain. T cells, B-cell-depleted T cells, or PBMCs provided the cDNA or gDNA that served as material.

Germline loops: CDR1 LNHDA, CDR2 SQIVND (reference sequence). Between the trimmed V and J ends, which lost 5 bases and 3 bases, there was a span of 13 bases. The CDR3 runs to 15 residues. Using immunoSEQ multiplex PCR, the repertoire was profiled, and TCRdb retains in-frame clones only, with some absent. The sample holds 100,000 to 150,000 clones, about 80% seen once. This clone has only one observation. The clonotype was recovered from a man aged 35-49 years with active or convalescent COVID-19. The genes are TRBV19 and TRBJ1-4; the D gene is possibly TRBD1 (5 bases). Input material: peripheral blood. CDR3 sequence (DNA): TGTGCCAGTAGTTCGGGAGGGGTGGCTAATGAAAAACTGTTTTTT. Its protein is CASSSGGVANEKLFF.